A single sample gave rise to the 24 T cell receptor beta chains below, sequenced in a study of molecular identifiers for immune sequencing clone quantification. TCRdb re-called the PCR reads through MiXCR, storing one row per CDR3 protein. The sample records 97,000 or so distinct CDR3 sequences, about a third being singletons. Sequencing was performed on naive CD8+ T cells from blood, with Jurkat cell RNA spiked in. Subset: FACS-sorted CD8+CD4-CCR7+CD45RA+ naive T cells. The receptors shown here come from a human donor in good health. Some libraries in this study had Jurkat cell RNA spiked in.

The chain uses TRBV7-6 and TRBJ2-1, with TRBD1 identical over 7 bases. The V segment lost 6 bases and the J segment 6 bases; nucleotides outside the gene matches: 11. The CDR3 is made up of 15 amino acids. Germline loops: CDR1 SGHVS, CDR2 FNYEAQ. DNA of the CDR3: TGTGCCAGCAGTTTACCTCTGACAGGGCCCAATGAGCAGTTCTTC. This encodes CASSLPLTGPNEQFF.

Concerning this clonotype itself: Since a much larger clone is just one base distant, this may be a read error. V usage is TRBV4-1 and J usage is TRBJ1-5; a possible D gene is TRBD1 (5 bases). This CDR3 comprises 14 residues. V gave up 3 bases and J gave up 8 bases, with 14 bases separating them. Per germline, CDR1 MGHRA and CDR2 YSYEKL. CDR3: CASSHAPGKEPQHF. CDR3 nucleotides: TGCGCCAGCAGCCATGCTCCAGGGAAGGAGCCCCAGCATTTT.

This clonotype was detected only a few times. The rearrangement links TRBV12-5 to TRBJ1-5; a weak D match, TRBD1 (6 bases). Germline CDR1 and CDR2: LGHNT and FRNRAP. Trimming cost V 2 bases and J 7 bases, with 21 bases left between them. CDR3 size: 17 residues. The CDR3 DNA sequence: TGTGCTAGTGGTTTGCCCCAGAGGAACAGGGTTCGCCAGCCCCAGCATTTT. It is translated as CASGLPQRNRVRQPQHF. The full variable domain, completed using reference TRBV12-5 and TRBJ1-5, is DARVTQTPRHKVTEMGQEVTMRCQPILGHNTVFWYRQTMMQGLELLAYFRNRAPLDDSGMPKDRFSAEMPDATLATLKIQPSEPRDSAVYFCASGLPQRNRVRQPQHFGDGTRLSIL.

The chain recombines TRBV3-1 with TRBJ2-1; 12 bases are shared with TRBD1. This CDR3 has 16 residues. V shed 5 bases, J shed 7 bases, and the junction held 9 bases outside the gene matches. Germline CDR1 is LGHDT and CDR2 is YNNKEL (reference sequence). This CDR3 reads CASSYWWGQGANEQFF. For the CDR3, the DNA is TGTGCCAGCAGCTACTGGTGGGGACAGGGGGCTAATGAGCAGTTCTTC.

The chain is built from TRBV27 and TRBJ2-7, with a possible D match to TRBD1 (6 bases). The CDR3 is made up of 13 amino acids. Germline V gives CDR1 MNHEY, CDR2 SMNVEV (reference sequence). V was clipped by 6 bases and J by 4 bases, with 13 bases between them. CDR3 region: CASSATGRYEQYF. The CDR3 region has the DNA TGTGCCAGCAGCGCGACAGGACGTTACGAGCAGTACTTC.

This clonotype was found a few times. V gene TRBV6-6 combines with J gene TRBJ2-7; D might be TRBD2 (5 bases). V was pared by 0 bases and J by 4 bases, with 10 bases between. CDR1 is MNHNY and CDR2 is SVGAGI in the germline V gene (reference sequence). The CDR3 has 14 amino acids. The chain's CDR3 is CASSYSGNAYEQYF. CDR3 bases: TGTGCCAGCAGTTACTCCGGGAATGCTTACGAGCAGTACTTC.

This chain connects TRBV27 to TRBJ2-5; tentatively, D is TRBD1 (5 bases). V lost 1 base to trimming and J lost 5 bases, with 14 bases between them. The CDR3 consists of 15 residues. Germline V gives CDR1 MNHEY, CDR2 SMNVEV (reference sequence). The CDR3 region has the DNA TGTGCCAGCAGTTTATTACAGGACCCCCGGGAGACCCAGTACTTC. Amino acids: CASSLLQDPRETQYF.

This clonotype showed up many times. This chain's CDR3 is CATEVGADTQYF. The CDR3 DNA sequence: TGTGCCACCGAGGTCGGCGCAGATACGCAGTATTTT. The chain has TRBV6-5 and TRBJ2-3; D unclear. Deletions cut 10 bases from V and 4 bases from J, with 12 bases between. Germline V gives CDR1 MNHEY, CDR2 SVGAGI. This CDR3 spans 12 amino acids.

This clonotype came up once. Mismatch with germline at one junction end may stem from a read error. The chain employs TRBV7-8 and TRBJ2-7, with D hard to call. The CDR3 sequence is 11 residues long. Germline CDR1 and CDR2: SGHVS and FQNEAQ. DNA for the CDR3: TGTGCCAGCAGCTCTGCCTACGAGCAGAACTTC. Translation gives CASSSAYEQNF.

CDR3 loop: CASSLGQGVYEQYF. Here the CDR3 DNA reads TGTGCCAGCAGCCTGGGACAGGGGGTCTACGAGCAGTACTTC. V usage is TRBV11-2 and J usage is TRBJ2-7; 11 positions agree with TRBD1. J was trimmed by 3 bases and V by 5 bases; bases with no gene match: 3. The CDR3 length is 14 residues. CDR1 and CDR2 (germline): SGHAT, FQNNGV.

This clonotype was observed many times. The V call is TRBV29-1, the J call TRBJ2-7; D might be TRBD1 (6 bases). Looked up from germline, CDR1 is SQVTM and CDR2 is ANQGSEA. The CDR3 totals 14 residues. Trimming took off 4 bases at V and 6 bases at J, with 19 bases between the two ends. CDR3 residues: CSVAAAGVPSEQYF. The CDR3 region has the DNA TGCAGCGTTGCGGCGGCAGGGGTCCCGTCCGAGCAGTACTTC.

This clonotype was recorded many times. The V call is TRBV28, the J call TRBJ2-7; no definite D call. V lost 1 base and J lost 7, with 11 bases in between. The length of the CDR3 is 13 residues. Germline V gives CDR1 MDHEN, CDR2 SYDVKM. In DNA form, the CDR3 reads TGTGCCAGCAGTTTATCCGAAGTCTCTGAGCAGTACTTC. This gives the protein CASSLSEVSEQYF.

The chain employs TRBV15 and TRBJ1-5; 8 nucleotides align to TRBD1. This CDR3 is 17 amino acids long. Germline V gene data show CDR1 as LNHNV and CDR2 as YYDKDF (reference sequence). The V gene end was trimmed by 1 base and the J gene end by 7 bases; junction bases not matched to a gene: 12. The CDR3 region has the DNA TGTGCCACCAGCAGAGTTGGGGTGTCAGGGGGCGAACAGCCCCAGCATTTT. Amino acid sequence: CATSRVGVSGGEQPQHF.

This clonotype was seen a handful of times. The J gene is TRBJ2-7, the V gene TRBV6-2 or TRBV6-3; D could derive from TRBD1 or TRBD2 (5 bases each). The V gene's germline CDR1 is MNHEY and CDR2 SVGEGT. There are 12 residues in the CDR3. Trimming left V 4 bases short and J 5 bases short, with 9 bases between. The CDR3, as DNA: TGTGCCAGCAGTTGGGGGTGGAACGAGCAGTACTTC. It codes for CASSWGWNEQYF.

This clonotype was seen a handful of times. V is TRBV12-3 or TRBV12-4 and J is TRBJ2-2, with D tentatively TRBD2 (5 bases). The germline V and J ends were trimmed by 3 bases and 0 bases, with 8 bases remaining between them. The length of the CDR3 is 15 residues. The CDR3 spells CASSFKRANTGELFF. The CDR3 nucleotides are TGTGCCAGCAGTTTTAAGAGGGCGAACACCGGGGAGCTGTTTTTT.

This clonotype was seen ten or more times. The chain is built from TRBV7-6 and TRBJ2-3; 8 positions match TRBD2. Germline trimming cut 1 base from V and 2 bases from J; bases unmatched to any gene: 2. Germline V gene lookup returns CDR1 SGHVS and CDR2 FNYEAQ. The CDR3 totals 15 residues. Here the CDR3 reads CASSLVAGYTDTQYF. CDR3 sequence (DNA): TGTGCCAGCAGCTTAGTAGCGGGGTACACAGATACGCAGTATTTT.

This clonotype was detected ten times or more. The chain uses TRBV29-1 and TRBJ2-1; TRBD2 might be the D (5 bases). The ends were cut back, 4 bases at V and 1 base at J, with 8 bases in the middle. This CDR3 is built from 13 residues. CDR1 is SQVTM, CDR2 ANQGSEA, per germline. CDR3 in amino acids: CSVGRGSYNEQFF. The CDR3 nucleotides read TGCAGCGTTGGACGCGGGTCCTACAATGAGCAGTTCTTC.

This clonotype showed up many times. The CDR3 is CASSPGTGGNEQYF. The CDR3 DNA is TGTGCCAGCAGTCCCGGGACAGGGGGGAACGAGCAGTACTTC. The chain carries TRBV6-5 and TRBJ2-7; 11 bases fit TRBD1. The germline V gene has CDR1 MNHEY and CDR2 SVGAGI. Trimming took 5 bases from V and 5 from J; bases not matched to a gene: 5. CDR3 length: 14 amino acids.

The rearrangement uses TRBV7-2 and TRBJ2-1; the D gene is possibly TRBD2 (6 bases). CDR3 length equals 15 residues. Trimming left V 6 bases short and J 3 bases short, with 15 bases between. Germline V lookup: CDR1 SGHTA, CDR2 FQGNSA. The CDR3: CASRRGGLSYNEQFF. The CDR3 nucleotides read TGTGCCAGCAGGAGAGGAGGGTTGAGCTACAATGAGCAGTTCTTC.

This clonotype appeared a few times. The genes are TRBV10-3 and TRBJ2-5, with a weak D call TRBD1 (5 bases). V shed 8 bases and J shed 4 bases, with 11 bases lying between them. The germline V gene encodes CDR1 ENHRY and CDR2 SYGVKD. The CDR3 length is 12 residues. CDR3 residues: CAIARQRETQYF. In nucleotides, the CDR3 is TGTGCCATCGCAAGACAGCGAGAGACCCAGTACTTC.

Concerning this clonotype itself: This could be a read error, since a much larger clone is one nucleotide away. J is TRBJ1-1 and V is TRBV12-3 or TRBV12-4, with no clear D. Trimming removed 5 bases at V and 4 bases at J, with 20 bases between. This CDR3 region has 16 residues. The CDR3 sequence: CASSDDLREGRTEAFF. The CDR3 DNA reads TGTGCCAGCAGTGACGACCTAAGGGAGGGCCGCACTGAAGCTTTCTTT.

This clonotype was detected many times. This chain uses TRBV27 with TRBJ2-3; unclear D gene. V was trimmed by 2 bases and J by 6 bases, leaving 18 bases between them. The CDR3 runs to 16 residues. Germline V gene sequence: CDR1 MNHEY, CDR2 SMNVEV (reference sequence). CDR3: CASSLNHPASLDTQYF. Written as DNA, the CDR3 is TGTGCCAGCAGTTTAAATCATCCCGCGAGTCTTGATACGCAGTATTTT.

The rearrangement joins TRBV19 to TRBJ1-1, with D unclear. The germline CDR1 and CDR2 sequences are LNHDA and SQIVND (reference sequence). Trimming removed 7 bases at V and 1 base at J, with 4 bases between. The CDR3 has 11 residues. CDR3 amino acids: CASTANTEAFF. DNA of the CDR3: TGTGCCAGTACAGCGAACACTGAAGCTTTCTTT.

This clonotype has just a few counts. The rearrangement uses TRBV7-9 and TRBJ1-1; 7 bases match TRBD1. V was clipped by 5 bases and J by 1 base; unmatched bases: 7. The CDR3 runs to 15 residues. Germline assignment: CDR1 SEHNR and CDR2 FQNEAQ (reference sequence). CDR3 protein: CASSPRTGRNTEAFF. DNA of the CDR3: TGTGCCAGCAGCCCGCGGACAGGCCGGAACACTGAAGCTTTCTTT.